This TCR beta chain was profiled in a study of cytomegalovirus exposure and HLA in healthy donors. Study-level points and caveats: HLA restriction was apparent for most CMV-associated TCR beta chains in a later analysis. Earlier analysis yielded a pattern in which most TCR beta V segments were productive about 90% or about 30% of the time.

CDR3 length: 12 amino acids. Trimming shortened V by 0 bases and J by 4 bases, and 4 bases separated the two germline ends. Germline V gives CDR1 SGHRS, CDR2 YFSETQ. Primers: 60 Vbeta forward and 13 Jbeta reverse. Profiled with immunoSEQ multiplex PCR; TCRdb holds only in-frame clones, not every one. Of under 150,000 clones listed, 75% to 85% were seen once; the top ten hold over 3.5%. Turning to this clone: The antigen is unknown.

The sequenced sample was PBMCs. The chain combines TRBV5-1 with TRBJ1-2, with D hard to call. The sequence derives from a man aged 25 to 40 in good health and CMV-seropositive. This CDR3 is CASSLESYGYTF. CDR3 nucleotides: TGCGCCAGCAGCTTGGAGAGCTATGGCTACACCTTC.